This entry features one TCR beta chain sequence. Its antigen is not identified. The source of the sample is a study of shared clonotypes between healthy human individuals. Overall study findings and caveats: Sequencing depth was a factor that was expected to affect clonotype sharing among donors.

The CDR3 extends over 15 amino acids. Per germline, CDR1 KGHSH and CDR2 LQKENI. V dropped 3 bases and J dropped 6 bases, with 17 bases sitting between them. The assay was immunoSEQ multiplex PCR, and TCRdb's table has in-frame clones only and misses some. Of about 1 million clones listed, around 76% are singletons. Sequencing input: memory CD4+ T cells sorted from blood. Subset denoted: CD45RA-negative fraction. The sequence came from a man aged 18-30 years in good health. V is TRBV18 and J is TRBJ1-2; D might be TRBD1 (6 bases). DNA of the CDR3: TGTGCCAGCTCACCTCGACAGGCCGATCTGGATGGCTACACCTTC. This sequence encodes CASSPRQADLDGYTF.